This is a list of T cell receptor beta chains from one sample in a study of cytomegalovirus exposure and HLA in healthy donors. The repertoire was sequenced with immunoSEQ multiplex PCR; TCRdb's copy has only in-frame clones and lacks some. This table holds 250,000 to 400,000 clones, roughly 90% found once. Sequenced: PBMCs. These receptors were taken from a young woman in good health and CMV-seropositive. Both conserved end residues are part of each CDR3. For some rows the clone size is stated as once, few or many, or as a class when expanded; others skip it.

V	J	size	CDR3
TRBV27	TRBJ1-4	NA	CASSSRRDEKLFF
TRBV7-9	TRBJ1-1	NA	CASSLEGGTQDRLAFF
TRBV6-5	TRBJ2-2	NA	CASSYRGRALGELFF
TRBV7-9	TRBJ1-1	NA	CASSLGDRGRGTEAFF
TRBV14	TRBJ1-2	NA	CASSQEVFRGQYGYTF
TRBV5-1	TRBJ2-4	once	CASSLNRRPQENIQYF
TRBV4-1	TRBJ1-3	NA	CASSLQGSGNTIYF
TRBV9	TRBJ2-5	NA	CASSLGQAHQETQYF
TRBV4-1	TRBJ2-7	NA	CASSKDAYEQYF
TRBV30	TRBJ2-2	NA	CAWKGQPGTSGSLKGGELFF
TRBV27	TRBJ1-2	NA	CASSLIPGNYGYTF
TRBV30	TRBJ2-3	NA	CAWSGSGGATDTQYF
TRBV29-1	TRBJ2-1	NA	CSADGGSYNEQFF
TRBV29-1	TRBJ2-7	NA	CSGGREGTSYEQYF
TRBV5-4	TRBJ1-2	NA	CASSLGGGDLDYGYTF
TRBV13	TRBJ2-7	NA	CASSHGTGGNYEQYF
TRBV29-1	TRBJ2-3	NA	CGTSKGGGADTQYF
TRBV5-6	TRBJ1-5	NA	CASSFTGGLEPQHF
TRBV28	TRBJ2-2	once	CASSLLQGSTGELFF
TRBV5-1	TRBJ1-2	NA	CASSTTGNYGYTF
TRBV27	TRBJ2-7	NA	CASRESGGKGYEQYF
TRBV29-1	TRBJ2-1	NA	CSVGGLSPDYNEQFF
TRBV6-1	TRBJ2-1	NA	CASSYVEQFF
TRBV27	TRBJ2-7	NA	CASSLGRGAYEQYF
TRBV5-1	TRBJ2-5	NA	CASSLLVAGGDETQYF